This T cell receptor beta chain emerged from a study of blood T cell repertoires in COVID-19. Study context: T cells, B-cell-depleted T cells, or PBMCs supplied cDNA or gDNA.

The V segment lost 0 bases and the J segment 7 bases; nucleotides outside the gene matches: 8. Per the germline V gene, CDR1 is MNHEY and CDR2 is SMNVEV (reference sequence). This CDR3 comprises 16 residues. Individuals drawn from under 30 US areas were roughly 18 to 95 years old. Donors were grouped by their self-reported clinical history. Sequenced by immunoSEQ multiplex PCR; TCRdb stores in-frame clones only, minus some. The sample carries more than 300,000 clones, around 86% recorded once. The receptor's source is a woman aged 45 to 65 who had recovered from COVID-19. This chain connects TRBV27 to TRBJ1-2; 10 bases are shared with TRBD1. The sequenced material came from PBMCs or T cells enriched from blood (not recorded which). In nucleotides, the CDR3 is TGTGCCAGCAGTTTATCGTACACCGGGACAGGGGTTGGCTACACCTTC. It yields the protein CASSLSYTGTGVGYTF.